The 32 T cell receptor beta chains reported below all come from one sample, sequenced in a study of blood T cell repertoires in COVID-19. Sequencing used immunoSEQ multiplex PCR; TCRdb keeps in-frame clones, though not all of them. The sample yields roughly 410,000 clones, more than 70% seen once. Sequencing input: peripheral blood. The origin of the receptors is an older woman with COVID-19, enrolled during active disease.

The genes are TRBV5-4 and TRBJ2-5; TRBD2 matches at 9 bases. Trimming at V came to 4 bases and at J to 4 bases, leaving 8 bases not matched to a gene. Germline CDR1 is SGHNT and CDR2 is YYREEE (reference sequence). This CDR3 spans 15 amino acids. CDR3 sequence (DNA): TGTGCCAGCAGCCCGGGTGGCGGGGGGGGAGAGACCCAGTACTTC. Translated: CASSPGGGGGETQYF.

V is TRBV4-2 and J is TRBJ1-2; TRBD1 agrees at 7 bases. Trimming cost V 1 base and J 4 bases; bases outside gene matches: 15. The CDR3 runs 18 residues. The germline gives CDR1 LGHNA, CDR2 YNFKEQ. This chain's CDR3 is CASSQVGGTGQLSYGYTF. In DNA form, the CDR3 reads TGTGCCAGCAGCCAAGTAGGGGGGACGGGACAGCTATCCTATGGCTACACCTTC.

The chain has TRBV5-1 and TRBJ2-7; TRBD1 might be the D (6 bases). Trimming removed 0 bases from V and 9 bases from J, with 19 bases in between. There are 15 residues in the CDR3. CDR1 and CDR2 from the germline V gene are SGHRS and YFSETQ. CDR3 protein: CASSLVGQSGSGQYF. CDR3 coding DNA: TGCGCCAGCAGCTTGGTCGGACAGTCTGGGTCGGGGCAGTACTTC. Supplemented by reference TRBV5-1 and TRBJ2-7, the full variable domain reads KAGVTQTPRYLIKTRGQQVTLSCSPISGHRSVSWYQQTPGQGLQFLFEYFSETQRNKGNFPGRFSGRQFSNSRSEMNVSTLELGDSALYLCASSLVGQSGSGQYFGPGTRLTVT.

The chain uses TRBV7-2 and TRBJ2-2; 13 nucleotides agree with TRBD2. CDR1 and CDR2 from the germline V gene are SGHTA and FQGNSA. Trimming removed 5 bases from V and 6 bases from J; junction bases left unmatched: 6. This CDR3 has 16 amino acids. CDR3 protein: CASSPRLAGGSGELFF. The CDR3 DNA follows: TGTGCCAGCAGCCCCAGACTAGCGGGGGGTTCCGGGGAGCTGTTTTTT.

The chain is built from TRBV6-1 and TRBJ2-1; TRBD2 agrees at 9 bases. The CDR3 totals 16 residues. Per germline, CDR1 MNHNS and CDR2 SASEGT. V dropped 1 base and J dropped 4; count of bases not matched to a gene: 5. This CDR3 reads CASSEEAGGTYNEQFF. For the CDR3, the DNA is TGTGCCAGCAGTGAAGAAGCGGGGGGAACTTACAATGAGCAGTTCTTC.

This clone was recorded only once. This rearrangement joins TRBV6-5 to TRBJ1-5; D call uncertain. This CDR3 is built from 14 residues. V was trimmed by 2 bases and J by 0 bases, leaving 5 bases between them. The germline V gene has CDR1 MNHEY and CDR2 SVGAGI. The chain's CDR3 is CASSYVASNQPQHF. CDR3 nucleotide sequence: TGTGCCAGCAGTTACGTAGCTAGCAATCAGCCCCAGCATTTT.

This sequence joins TRBV3-1 (or the pseudogene TRBV3-2) and TRBJ1-2; D perhaps matches TRBD1 (5 bases). V was clipped by 4 bases and J by 7 bases, with 22 bases between them. Germline V gene lookup returns CDR1 LGHDT and CDR2 YNNKEL (reference sequence). The CDR3 runs to 16 residues. Here the CDR3 reads CASSPQGVSGRSGYTF. CDR3 nucleotides: TGTGCCAGCAGCCCCCAGGGAGTGTCCGGGAGGTCTGGCTACACCTTC.

The V and J genes are TRBV6-5 and TRBJ1-5; no firm D call. V lost 2 bases to trimming and J lost 6 bases, with 8 bases between them. The germline V gene has CDR1 MNHEY and CDR2 SVGAGI. The CDR3 extends over 13 amino acids. CDR3 region: CASSYREGQPQHF. CDR3 sequence (DNA): TGTGCCAGCAGTTACAGGGAGGGTCAGCCCCAGCATTTT.

This rearrangement joins TRBV19 to TRBJ1-6; TRBD1 agrees at 7 bases. Germline-derived CDR1 and CDR2 are LNHDA and SQIVND (reference sequence). With 0 bases clipped from V and 14 bases from J, the junction kept 7 bases outside the gene matches. The CDR3 contains 14 residues. The CDR3 DNA reads as TGTGCCAGTAGTATAGATCGGGACAGCAGATCCCTCCACTTT. Translation: CASSIDRDSRSLHF.

J is TRBJ1-4 and V is TRBV5-1; D is possibly TRBD1 (5 bases). The V end was cut by 4 bases, the J end by 0 bases, with 19 bases between. Germline V gene lookup returns CDR1 SGHRS and CDR2 YFSETQ. This CDR3 is built from 18 residues. CDR3 DNA: TGCGCCAGCAGCATAGCCTGGGGGGTCACTGCAACTAATGAAAAACTGTTTTTT. Its protein product is CASSIAWGVTATNEKLFF.

The V call is TRBV4-1, the J call TRBJ2-7, with D possibly matching TRBD1 (6 bases). Germline CDR1 MGHRA, CDR2 YSYEKL. The CDR3 consists of 15 residues. V lost 0 bases, J lost 0 bases, and 9 bases lay in between. CDR3 in amino acids: CASSQDRDNSYEQYF. The CDR3 DNA reads as TGCGCCAGCAGCCAAGATAGGGACAACTCCTACGAGCAGTACTTC.

In its sample, this clone was seen once. V is TRBV19 and J is TRBJ2-5, with 7 positions matching TRBD2. Unmatched junction bases numbered 18, after V lost 7 bases and J lost 7 bases. The V gene's germline CDR1 is LNHDA and CDR2 SQIVND (reference sequence). The length of the CDR3 is 16 residues. Here the CDR3 reads CASTIGGTDPRGTQYF. In nucleotides, the CDR3 is TGTGCCAGTACCATCGGGGGGACCGACCCAAGAGGGACCCAGTACTTC. The variable domain in full, completed from reference TRBV19 and TRBJ2-5, reads DGGITQSPKYLFRKEGQNVTLSCEQNLNHDAMYWYRQDPGQGLRLIYYSQIVNDFQKGDIAEGYSVSREKKESFPLTVTSAQKNPTAFYLCASTIGGTDPRGTQYFGPGTRLLVL.

This sequence joins TRBV15 and TRBJ1-2, with 8 bases that match TRBD1. Germline loops: CDR1 LNHNV, CDR2 YYDKDF (reference sequence). The CDR3 is 15 amino acids. V lost 3 bases to trimming and J lost 8 bases; unmatched junction nucleotides: 11. In DNA, the CDR3 is TGTGCCACCAGCAGGCCTAATGACAGGGGCCGAGGCTACACCTTC. Its translation: CATSRPNDRGRGYTF. The entire variable domain, with the rest obtained from reference TRBV15 and TRBJ1-2, is as follows: DAMVIQNPRYQVTQFGKPVTLSCSQTLNHNVMYWYQQKSSQAPKLLFHYYDKDFNNEADTPDNFQSRRPNTSFCFLDIRSPGLGDTAMYLCATSRPNDRGRGYTFGSGTRLTVV.

This chain joins TRBV6-5 and TRBJ2-7; perhaps TRBD1 as D (6 bases). Germline V gives CDR1 MNHEY, CDR2 SVGAGI. The ends were cut back, 4 bases at V and 4 bases at J, with 11 bases in the middle. The CDR3 spans 13 residues. CDR3: CASSSLQGYEQYF. CDR3 DNA: TGTGCCAGCAGTTCGTTACAGGGTTACGAGCAGTACTTC.

The J gene is TRBJ1-5, the V gene TRBV4-1; no firm D call. The CDR3 runs to 12 residues. Looked up from germline, CDR1 is MGHRA and CDR2 is YSYEKL. The ends were cut back, 4 bases at V and 6 bases at J, with 7 bases in the middle. The CDR3 loop is CASSPPGQPQHF. CDR3 DNA sequence: TGCGCCAGCAGCCCCCCCGGTCAGCCCCAGCATTTT.

The chain has TRBV10-3 and TRBJ1-2; 10 nucleotides line up with TRBD1. The CDR3 extends over 17 amino acids. Germline V lookup: CDR1 ENHRY, CDR2 SYGVKD. Trimming at V came to 0 bases and at J to 2 bases, leaving 6 bases not matched to a gene. This chain's CDR3 is CAISESTGGLGNYGYTF. CDR3 coding DNA: TGTGCCATCAGTGAGTCGACAGGGGGCTTGGGAAACTATGGCTACACCTTC.

This chain links TRBV6-1 with TRBJ1-2; D gene uncertain. CDR3 length equals 14 residues. Germline CDR1 MNHNS, CDR2 SASEGT. The V gene lost 2 bases and the J gene lost 5 bases, with 12 bases spanning the gap. The CDR3 protein is CASSELSYRYGYTF. For the CDR3, the DNA is TGTGCCAGCAGTGAATTGAGCTATCGATATGGCTACACCTTC.

The genes are TRBV28 and TRBJ1-4; 12 positions match TRBD1. This CDR3 contains 18 residues. Germline values: CDR1 MDHEN, CDR2 SYDVKM. V gave up 6 bases and J gave up 2 bases; unmatched junction bases: 10. The CDR3 DNA follows: TGTGCCAGCAGCTCCCGGGACAGGGGGCGACGTACTAATGAAAAACTGTTTTTT. Its translation is CASSSRDRGRRTNEKLFF. Full variable domain (rest looked up from reference TRBV28 and TRBJ1-4): DVKVTQSSRYLVKRTGEKVFLECVQDMDHENMFWYRQDPGLGLRLIYFSYDVKMKEKGDIPEGYSVSREKKERFSLILESASTNQTSMYLCASSSRDRGRRTNEKLFFGSGTQLSVL.

This chain connects TRBV4-1 to TRBJ2-5; D perhaps matches TRBD2 (6 bases). Germline loops: CDR1 MGHRA, CDR2 YSYEKL. V shed 1 base and J shed 10 bases, with 22 bases lying between them. CDR3 length: 16 residues. For the CDR3, the DNA is TGCGCCAGCAGCCAAGTGACCCGGGGGAGCTCCCAGGGCCAGTACTTC. Translating it yields CASSQVTRGSSQGQYF.

The chain couples TRBV4-1 to TRBJ1-3, with TRBD1 matching 8 bases. This CDR3 spans 15 amino acids. V trimming: 4 bases; J trimming: 2 bases; junction bases outside the gene matches: 4. Per germline, CDR1 MGHRA and CDR2 YSYEKL. This CDR3 is CASSPTGVTGNTIYF. The CDR3 DNA follows: TGCGCCAGCAGCCCGACAGGGGTTACTGGAAACACCATATATTTT.

This clone has just one count. V is TRBV5-8 and J is TRBJ1-4; TRBD1 aligns across 7 bases. Unmatched junction bases numbered 5, after V lost 1 base and J lost 5 bases. Germline CDR1 and CDR2: SGHTS and YDEGEE. The CDR3 has 15 residues. CDR3 nucleotide sequence: TGTGCCAGCAGCTTGCTGGCAGGGGGAAATGAAAAACTGTTTTTT. This gives the protein CASSLLAGGNEKLFF.

V is TRBV5-4 and J is TRBJ1-2; D gene ambiguous. Germline lookup yields CDR1 SGHNT and CDR2 YYREEE (reference sequence). Trimming shortened V by 2 bases and J by 1 base, and 9 bases separated the two germline ends. The CDR3 spans 14 residues. CDR3 nucleotides: TGTGCCAGCAGCTTTGGGCAGGTTAACTATGGCTACACCTTC. It is translated as CASSFGQVNYGYTF. Full variable domain (rest looked up from reference TRBV5-4 and TRBJ1-2): ETGVTQSPTHLIKTRGQQVTLRCSSQSGHNTVSWYQQALGQGPQFIFQYYREEENGRGNFPPRFSGLQFPNYSSELNVNALELDDSALYLCASSFGQVNYGYTFGSGTRLTVV.

The CDR3 region has the DNA TGTGCCAGCAGCCTCGCCGGGATCCTCGACGCTTTCTTT. Translation: CASSLAGILDAFF. The chain joins TRBV3-1 (or the pseudogene TRBV3-2) to TRBJ1-1; D not certain. V was cut by 4 bases and J by 11 bases, with 17 bases left in between. The CDR3 loop spans 13 amino acids. Germline CDR1 and CDR2: LGHDT and YNNKEL (reference sequence).

The CDR3 nucleotides are TGTGCCAGCAGCTCCCCTAGCAATGAGCAGTTCTTC. Protein product: CASSSPSNEQFF. The rearrangement uses TRBV5-4 and TRBJ2-1; D is unresolved. This CDR3 comprises 12 residues. The V gene's germline CDR1 is SGHNT and CDR2 YYREEE (reference sequence). V dropped 3 bases and J dropped 6 bases, with 7 bases sitting between them.

The rearrangement uses TRBV30 and TRBJ2-2, with TRBD2 matching over 10 bases. Germline V gives CDR1 GTSNPN, CDR2 SVGIG (reference sequence). The CDR3 sequence is 15 residues long. V lost 2 bases to trimming and J lost 7 bases; unmatched junction nucleotides: 7. The CDR3 spells CAWSYGLAVDGELFF. CDR3 DNA sequence: TGTGCCTGGAGTTACGGACTAGCGGTTGACGGGGAGCTGTTTTTT. The variable domain in full, completed from reference TRBV30 and TRBJ2-2, reads SQTIHQWPATLVQPVGSPLSLECTVEGTSNPNLYWYRQAAGRGLQLLFYSVGIGQISSEVPQNLSASRPQDRQFILSSKKLLLSDSGFYLCAWSYGLAVDGELFFGEGSRLTVL.

The chain joins TRBV25-1 to TRBJ1-6; 8 nucleotides align to TRBD1. With 8 bases clipped from V and 4 bases from J, the junction kept 13 bases outside the gene matches. The CDR3 runs to 17 residues. Germline values: CDR1 MGHDK, CDR2 SYGVNS. The CDR3 here is CASSPAQGAAYNSPLHF. In DNA, the CDR3 is TGTGCCAGCTCCCCAGCCCAGGGGGCCGCTTATAATTCACCCCTCCACTTT.

This clone appeared a few times. The V gene is TRBV7-2, the J gene TRBJ1-1, with TRBD1 matching over 7 bases. V lost 6 bases, J lost 4 bases, and 14 bases stayed unmatched. This CDR3 has 16 residues. CDR1 is SGHTA and CDR2 is FQGNSA in the germline V gene. This chain's CDR3 is CASRRRTQGMVTEAFF. CDR3 DNA sequence: TGTGCCAGCAGGAGAAGAACACAGGGGATGGTCACTGAAGCTTTCTTT.

V is TRBV19 and J is TRBJ1-1; no definite D call. There are 15 residues in the CDR3. Germline assignment: CDR1 LNHDA and CDR2 SQIVND (reference sequence). V lost 3 bases to trimming and J lost 3 bases, with 14 bases between them. CDR3 coding DNA: TGTGCCAGTAGTATTCGCTCGAGGCGGTACACTGAAGCTTTCTTT. Translated: CASSIRSRRYTEAFF.

The table lists this clone with a count of one. The rearrangement links TRBV9 to TRBJ2-3; D not resolved. The germline V and J ends were trimmed by 4 bases and 2 bases, with 5 bases remaining between them. The germline CDR1 and CDR2 sequences are SGDLS and YYNGEE. The CDR3 is 12 amino acids. CDR3 in amino acids: CASSRLTDTQYF. The CDR3 coding sequence is TGTGCCAGCAGCCGTCTCACAGATACGCAGTATTTT.

The chain has TRBV19 and TRBJ1-5, with 9 positions matching TRBD1. The CDR3 contains 15 residues. Germline-derived CDR1 and CDR2 are LNHDA and SQIVND (reference sequence). V lost 8 bases to trimming and J lost 0 bases; unmatched junction nucleotides: 5. CDR3 nucleotides: TGTGCCAGTCGTCCGGACAGGGGTAGCAATCAGCCCCAGCATTTT. This translates into CASRPDRGSNQPQHF.

This clone was recorded once. This chain links TRBV7-2 with TRBJ2-7; D is undetermined. CDR1 SGHTA and CDR2 FQGNSA come from the germline V gene. Between the trimmed V and J ends, which lost 2 bases and 7 bases, there was a span of 27 bases. This CDR3 is built from 18 residues. CDR3 in amino acids: CASSLFPAGGSRLGEQYF. The CDR3, as DNA: TGTGCCAGCAGCTTATTTCCGGCCGGCGGCAGCCGCTTAGGAGAGCAGTACTTC.

V and J are TRBV11-3 and TRBJ1-2; D unresolved. Germline values: CDR1 SGHNT, CDR2 YENEEA. Trimming stripped 1 base from V and 0 bases from J, with 6 bases between. This CDR3 comprises 14 residues. CDR3 sequence (DNA): TGTGCCAGCAGCTTAGTTGGCACTAACTATGGCTACACCTTC. This sequence encodes CASSLVGTNYGYTF. The variable domain in full, completed from reference TRBV11-3 and TRBJ1-2, reads EAGVVQSPRYKIIEKKQPVAFWCNPISGHNTLYWYLQNLGQGPELLIRYENEEAVDDSQLPKDRFSAERLKGVDSTLKIQPAELGDSAVYLCASSLVGTNYGYTFGSGTRLTVV.